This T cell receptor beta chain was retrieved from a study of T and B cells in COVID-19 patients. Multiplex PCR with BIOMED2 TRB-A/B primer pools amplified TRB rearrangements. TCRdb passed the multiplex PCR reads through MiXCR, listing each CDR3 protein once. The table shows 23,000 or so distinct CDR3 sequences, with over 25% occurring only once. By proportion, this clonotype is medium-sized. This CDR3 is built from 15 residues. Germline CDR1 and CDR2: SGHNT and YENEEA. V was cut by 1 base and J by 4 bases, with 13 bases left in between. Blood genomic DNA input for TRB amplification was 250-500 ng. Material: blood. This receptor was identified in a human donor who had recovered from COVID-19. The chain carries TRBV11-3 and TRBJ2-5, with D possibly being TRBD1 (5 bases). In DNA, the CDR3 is TGTGCCAGCAGCTTAGGGCAGGGTAGGCTAGAGACCCAGTACTTC. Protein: CASSLGQGRLETQYF.